This is a list of T cell receptor beta chains from one sample in a study of blood T cell repertoires in COVID-19. Profiling relied on immunoSEQ multiplex PCR, and the TCRdb table lists in-frame clones only, not all of them. The table includes tens of thousands of clones, about 78% detected once. The sequenced sample consisted of peripheral blood. Source of these receptors: a man between 50 and 59 years old with active or convalescent COVID-19. The CDR3 runs from the conserved cysteine through the conserved F or W. A D gene is named only where the DNA matches it firmly. Only some rows state a clone size, as once, few, many or a class for expanded clones.

J gene: TRBJ2-1
D gene: -
clone size: large
V gene: TRBV11-1
CDR3 DNA: TGTGCCAGCAGCTTAGCCGAGTACAATGAGCAGTTCTTC
CDR3 protein: CASSLAEYNEQFF

J gene: TRBJ1-5
D gene: -
clone size: -
V gene: TRBV5-5
CDR3 DNA: TGTGCCAGCAGCTTTCTGGCGGGGGCAAGCAATCAGCCCCAGCATTTT
CDR3 protein: CASSFLAGASNQPQHF

J gene: TRBJ1-5
D gene: -
clone size: once
V gene: TRBV6-5
CDR3 DNA: TGTGCCAGCGGAAAGGGGGTAAGAAATCAGCCCCAGCATTTT
CDR3 protein: CASGKGVRNQPQHF

J gene: TRBJ2-3
D gene: -
clone size: -
V gene: TRBV27
CDR3 DNA: TGTGCCAGTTCGGACTCTCCTCAATTTACGCAGTATTTT
CDR3 protein: CASSDSPQFTQYF

J gene: TRBJ2-7
D gene: TRBD2
clone size: -
V gene: TRBV5-1
CDR3 DNA: TGCGCCAGCAGCTTTGGGACTAGCGGGGGGGCCGTCAACGAGCAGTACTTC
CDR3 protein: CASSFGTSGGAVNEQYF

J gene: TRBJ1-1
D gene: -
clone size: -
V gene: TRBV2
CDR3 DNA: TGTGCCAGCAGTGTCTCCGTGCAGGTTCAGTCTCGGGCTTTCTTT
CDR3 protein: CASSVSVQVQSRAFF

J gene: TRBJ2-3
D gene: TRBD2
clone size: -
V gene: TRBV5-4
CDR3 DNA: TGTGCCAGCAGCTTGGGTAGCGGGAGTCTCGCAGATACGCAGTATTTT
CDR3 protein: CASSLGSGSLADTQYF

J gene: TRBJ2-2
D gene: TRBD1
clone size: -
V gene: TRBV5-1
CDR3 DNA: TGCGCCAGCAGCTGGTCAACAGGGGAGGGGGAGCTGTTTTTT
CDR3 protein: CASSWSTGEGELFF

J gene: TRBJ1-3
D gene: -
clone size: -
V gene: TRBV5-4
CDR3 DNA: TGTGCCAGCAGCCAGCAGGGATCCTTCAACACCATATATTTT
CDR3 protein: CASSQQGSFNTIYF

J gene: TRBJ1-3
D gene: -
clone size: -
V gene: TRBV5-1
CDR3 DNA: TGCGCCAGCAGCCTGGACGGGGGAACCTCTGGAAACACCATATATTTT
CDR3 protein: CASSLDGGTSGNTIYF

J gene: TRBJ1-1
D gene: -
clone size: -
V gene: TRBV4-1
CDR3 DNA: TGCGCCAGCAGCCAAGGACCGGCGGTTACCACTGAAGCTTTCTTT
CDR3 protein: CASSQGPAVTTEAFF

J gene: TRBJ2-1
D gene: TRBD2
clone size: -
V gene: TRBV20-1
CDR3 DNA: TGCAGTGCTAGTCTAGGGACTAGCGGGAGGTGGATTGAGCAGTTCTTC
CDR3 protein: CSASLGTSGRWIEQFF

J gene: TRBJ1-1
D gene: TRBD1
clone size: -
V gene: TRBV27
CDR3 DNA: TGTGCCAGCAGCTTAAGAAAAACCACAGGGGGAACTGAAGCTTTCTTT
CDR3 protein: CASSLRKTTGGTEAFF

J gene: TRBJ2-7
D gene: -
clone size: -
V gene: TRBV29-1
CDR3 DNA: TGCAGCGTTGAAGGGAGGGCCCCCACCTACGAGCAGTACTTC
CDR3 protein: CSVEGRAPTYEQYF

J gene: TRBJ2-3
D gene: TRBD2
clone size: -
V gene: TRBV18
CDR3 DNA: TGTGCCAGCTCACCAGGAGCGGGGACTAGCACAGATACGCAGTATTTT
CDR3 protein: CASSPGAGTSTDTQYF

J gene: TRBJ2-3
D gene: -
clone size: -
V gene: TRBV6-5
CDR3 DNA: TGTGCCAGCAGTTCAGGGGTTTTTATAGATACGCAGTATTTT
CDR3 protein: CASSSGVFIDTQYF

J gene: TRBJ1-2
D gene: -
clone size: once
V gene: TRBV10-3
CDR3 DNA: TGTGCCATCAGTGGTCAAAAGACATCCCCCTTGGATGGCTACACCTTC
CDR3 protein: CAISGQKTSPLDGYTF

J gene: TRBJ1-1
D gene: TRBD1
clone size: -
V gene: TRBV6-5
CDR3 DNA: TGTGCCGGCCGACAGGGAACCGTCATGAACACTGAAGCTTTCTTT
CDR3 protein: CAGRQGTVMNTEAFF

J gene: TRBJ1-3
D gene: TRBD1
clone size: -
V gene: TRBV5-8
CDR3 DNA: TGTGCCACGTCGACAGGGGGCGCTTCTGGAAACACCATATATTTT
CDR3 protein: CATSTGGASGNTIYF

J gene: TRBJ1-5
D gene: -
clone size: -
V gene: TRBV3-1/TRBV3-2
CDR3 DNA: TGTGCCAGCAGACGGGGCAATCAGCCCCAGCATTTT
CDR3 protein: CASRRGNQPQHF

J gene: TRBJ1-2
D gene: -
clone size: -
V gene: TRBV12-3/TRBV12-4
CDR3 DNA: TGTGCCAGCAGTCATGGCAGGGGAACGAGCTACACCTTC
CDR3 protein: CASSHGRGTSYTF

J gene: TRBJ2-5
D gene: TRBD2
clone size: -
V gene: TRBV3-1/TRBV3-2
CDR3 DNA: TGTGCCAGCAGCCCCCGGGGGGGTAGAGAGACCCAGTACTTC
CDR3 protein: CASSPRGGRETQYF

J gene: TRBJ1-6
D gene: -
clone size: -
V gene: TRBV25-1
CDR3 DNA: TGTGCCAGCAGTCTTACGGGGGACTCACCCCTCCACTTT
CDR3 protein: CASSLTGDSPLHF

J gene: TRBJ2-1
D gene: TRBD1
clone size: -
V gene: TRBV30
CDR3 DNA: TGTGCCAAAGACAGGGTTCTTTCCAATGAGCAGTTCTTC
CDR3 protein: CAKDRVLSNEQFF

J gene: TRBJ1-3
D gene: -
clone size: -
V gene: TRBV6-6
CDR3 DNA: TGTGCCAGCAGTTCCATTGCAGGGTCTGGAAACACCATATATTTT
CDR3 protein: CASSSIAGSGNTIYF

J gene: TRBJ1-5
D gene: TRBD1
clone size: -
V gene: TRBV7-2
CDR3 DNA: TGTGCCAGCAGAAAGGCGGGACAGGATAGCAATCAGCCCCAGCATTTT
CDR3 protein: CASRKAGQDSNQPQHF

J gene: TRBJ2-1
D gene: TRBD1
clone size: -
V gene: TRBV5-1
CDR3 DNA: TGCGCCAGCAGCCTACGGACAGGGGAGAGCAATGAGCAGTTCTTC
CDR3 protein: CASSLRTGESNEQFF

J gene: TRBJ2-7
D gene: -
clone size: -
V gene: TRBV6-4
CDR3 DNA: TGTGCCAGCAGTGAACAGGACGGGTCCTACGAGCAGTACTTC
CDR3 protein: CASSEQDGSYEQYF

J gene: TRBJ2-7
D gene: -
clone size: few
V gene: TRBV25-1
CDR3 DNA: TGTGCCAGCAGTGAACGGGGCAGGGGAAGATTATACGAGCAGTACTTC
CDR3 protein: CASSERGRGRLYEQYF

J gene: TRBJ2-1
D gene: TRBD1
clone size: -
V gene: TRBV5-8
CDR3 DNA: TGTGCCAGCAGTCCGGCCGGACAGGGGTTCAATGAGCAGTTCTTC
CDR3 protein: CASSPAGQGFNEQFF

J gene: TRBJ2-6
D gene: TRBD1
clone size: -
V gene: TRBV18
CDR3 DNA: TGTGCCAGCTCACCAGGACAGGCCAACTCTGGGGCCAACGTCCTGACTTTC
CDR3 protein: CASSPGQANSGANVLTF

J gene: TRBJ1-5
D gene: TRBD1
clone size: -
V gene: TRBV7-2
CDR3 DNA: TGTGCCAGCAGCTTTGAGGGGGCCGGCAATCAGCCCCAGCATTTT
CDR3 protein: CASSFEGAGNQPQHF

J gene: TRBJ1-1
D gene: -
clone size: -
V gene: TRBV5-1
CDR3 DNA: TGCGCCAGCAGTTTACAGGGAACGAACACTGAAGCTTTCTTT
CDR3 protein: CASSLQGTNTEAFF

J gene: TRBJ1-2
D gene: TRBD1
clone size: -
V gene: TRBV9
CDR3 DNA: TGTGCCAGCACACACCCAGGGGGGAGTGGCTACACCTTC
CDR3 protein: CASTHPGGSGYTF

J gene: TRBJ2-3
D gene: TRBD2
clone size: -
V gene: TRBV5-4
CDR3 DNA: TGTGCCAGCAGCCCAGGGAGCGGGAGGGTCACAGATACGCAGTATTTT
CDR3 protein: CASSPGSGRVTDTQYF

J gene: TRBJ2-7
D gene: TRBD1
clone size: once
V gene: TRBV7-9
CDR3 DNA: TGTGCCAGCAGCTTAGTGGGACAGGGGGAATACGAGCAGTACTTC
CDR3 protein: CASSLVGQGEYEQYF

J gene: TRBJ2-3
D gene: -
clone size: -
V gene: TRBV3-1/TRBV3-2
CDR3 DNA: TGTGCCAGCAGCCAAGATATTACGCAGTATTTT
CDR3 protein: CASSQDITQYF

J gene: TRBJ1-1
D gene: -
clone size: -
V gene: TRBV5-6
CDR3 DNA: TGTGCCAGCAGCTTGGAAGCGAATCATCCAGTTTTGAACACTGAAGCTTTCTTT
CDR3 protein: CASSLEANHPVLNTEAFF

J gene: TRBJ2-5
D gene: TRBD2
clone size: -
V gene: TRBV7-3
CDR3 DNA: TGTGCCAGCAGCTTAGCTAGCGGCACCCAAGAGACCCAGTACTTC
CDR3 protein: CASSLASGTQETQYF

J gene: TRBJ1-1
D gene: -
clone size: -
V gene: TRBV18
CDR3 DNA: TGTGCCAGCTCACCACCCAACAGCATGAACACTGAAGCTTTCTTT
CDR3 protein: CASSPPNSMNTEAFF

J gene: TRBJ2-2
D gene: TRBD1
clone size: once
V gene: TRBV5-4
CDR3 DNA: TGTGCCAGCACCCGGGGAAGGGGGCAGGACACCGGGGAGCTGTTTTTT
CDR3 protein: CASTRGRGQDTGELFF